Sequencing of this TCR beta chain was carried out in a study of monozygotic twins with inflammatory bowel disease. The germline gives CDR1 SGHRS, CDR2 YFSETQ. The CDR3 sequence is 17 residues long. TCRdb reworked the 5' RACE reads into one entry per CDR3 protein, no DNA. The sample has around 450,000 distinct CDR3 sequences. Specimen: blood. V is TRBV5-1 and J is TRBJ2-5; with no DNA, the TCRdb D assignment of TRBD2 cannot be verified. This TCR was recovered from a human donor with ulcerative colitis or Crohn's disease, or a healthy co-twin of an affected twin (not recorded which). The CDR3 is CASSSGTSGGPQETQYF.